These 2 T cell receptor beta chains came from one sample sequenced in a study of PD-1 blockade in classical Hodgkin lymphoma. The protocol was immunoSEQ multiplex PCR, while the TCRdb copy is restricted to in-frame clones and leaves out a portion. The table has tens of thousands of clones, 88% seen once. Time point reported: newly diagnosed, previously untreated cHL patient sample. The authors purified CD4+ T cells from thawed PBMCs by magnetic negative selection. The sequencing sample was made of CD4+ T cells from blood. The receptors originated from a human donor with classical Hodgkin lymphoma.

DNA of the CDR3: TGCGCCAGCAGCGTATACAGGGGGCGAGGCACTGAAGCTTTCTTT. Protein sequence: CASSVYRGRGTEAFF. This chain connects TRBV5-1 to TRBJ1-1, with 9 bases fitting TRBD1. Germline CDR1 is SGHRS and CDR2 is YFSETQ. Trimming at V came to 4 bases and at J to 4 bases, leaving 8 bases not matched to a gene. This CDR3 has 15 residues.

V gene TRBV28 combines with J gene TRBJ1-4, with 8 bases aligning to TRBD1. The V and J ends lost 10 bases and 8 bases, in that order; junction bases with no gene match: 9. From germline, CDR1 is MDHEN and CDR2 SYDVKM. This CDR3 has 13 amino acids. CDR3 in DNA: TGTGCCAACGGGCGGGCAGGGGGCGAAAAACTGTTTTTT. Protein product: CANGRAGGEKLFF.